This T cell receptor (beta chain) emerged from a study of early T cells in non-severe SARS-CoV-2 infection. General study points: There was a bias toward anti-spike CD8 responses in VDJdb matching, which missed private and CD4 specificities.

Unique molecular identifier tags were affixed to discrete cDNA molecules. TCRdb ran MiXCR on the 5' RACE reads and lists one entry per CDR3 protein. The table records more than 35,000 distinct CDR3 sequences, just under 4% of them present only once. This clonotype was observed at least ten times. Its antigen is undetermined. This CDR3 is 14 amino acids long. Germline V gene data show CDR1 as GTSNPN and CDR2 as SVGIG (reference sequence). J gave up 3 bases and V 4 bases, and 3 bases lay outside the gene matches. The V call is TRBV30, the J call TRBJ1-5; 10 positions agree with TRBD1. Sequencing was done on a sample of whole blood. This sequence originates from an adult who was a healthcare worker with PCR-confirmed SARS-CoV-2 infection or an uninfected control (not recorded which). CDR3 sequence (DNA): TGTGCCTGGAACGACAGGGGGCTCAATCAGCCCCAGCATTTT. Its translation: CAWNDRGLNQPQHF.